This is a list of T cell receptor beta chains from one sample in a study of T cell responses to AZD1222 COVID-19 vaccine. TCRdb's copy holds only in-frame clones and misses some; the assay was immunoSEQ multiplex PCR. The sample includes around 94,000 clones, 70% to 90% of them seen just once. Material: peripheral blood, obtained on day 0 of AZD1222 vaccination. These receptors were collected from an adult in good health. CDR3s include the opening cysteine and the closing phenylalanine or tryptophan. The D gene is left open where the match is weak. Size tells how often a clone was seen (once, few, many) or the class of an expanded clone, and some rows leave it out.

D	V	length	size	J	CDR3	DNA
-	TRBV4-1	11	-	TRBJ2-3	CASSQYGTQYF	TGCGCCAGCAGCCAATATGGTACGCAGTATTTT
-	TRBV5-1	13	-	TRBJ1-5	CAGLEDSNQPQHF	TGCGCCGGCCTGGAGGATAGCAATCAGCCCCAGCATTTT
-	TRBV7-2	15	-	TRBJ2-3	CASSPVGGVTDTQYF	TGTGCCAGCAGCCCCGTTGGGGGCGTCACAGATACGCAGTATTTT
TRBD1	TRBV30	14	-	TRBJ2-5	CAASGTVVGETQYF	TGTGCCGCTTCCGGGACAGTAGTGGGGGAGACCCAGTACTTC
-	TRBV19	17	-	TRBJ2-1	CASSTQGVASPYNEQFF	TGTGCCAGTAGTACACAGGGTGTGGCGTCCCCGTACAATGAGCAGTTCTTC
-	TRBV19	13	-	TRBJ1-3	CASSMTVGNTIYF	TGTGCCAGTAGTATGACAGTCGGAAACACCATATATTTT
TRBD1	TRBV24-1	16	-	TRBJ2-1	CATSDTDRGGYNEQFF	TGTGCCACCAGTGACACGGACAGGGGGGGCTACAATGAGCAGTTCTTC
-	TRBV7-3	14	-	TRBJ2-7	CASSLGPGGYEQYF	TGTGCCAGCAGCTTAGGCCCAGGGGGGTACGAGCAGTACTTC
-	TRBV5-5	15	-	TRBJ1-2	CASYPPGTLPYGYTF	TGTGCCAGCTATCCCCCGGGGACCCTCCCCTATGGCTACACCTTC
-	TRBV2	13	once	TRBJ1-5	CASTPSSNQPQHF	TGTGCCAGCACGCCGAGTAGCAATCAGCCCCAGCATTTT
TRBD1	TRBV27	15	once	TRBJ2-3	CASSLYRGRRDTQYF	TGTGCCAGCAGTTTATACAGGGGGCGCCGGGATACGCAGTATTTT
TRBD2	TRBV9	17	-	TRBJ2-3	CASSVFSGGGRTDTQYF	TGTGCCAGCAGCGTGTTTAGCGGGGGCGGACGCACAGATACGCAGTATTTT
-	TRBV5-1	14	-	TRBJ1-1	CASSLGLGDTEAFF	TGCGCCAGCAGTTTGGGTTTGGGGGACACTGAAGCTTTCTTT
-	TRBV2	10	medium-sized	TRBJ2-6	CASGGNVLTF	TGTGCCAGCGGGGGCAACGTCCTGACTTTC
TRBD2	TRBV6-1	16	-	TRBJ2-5	CASSALSGGAWETQYF	TGTGCCAGCAGTGCTCTTAGCGGGGGGGCCTGGGAGACCCAGTACTTC
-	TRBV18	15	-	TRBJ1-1	CASSPILDGNTEAFF	TGTGCCAGCTCACCAATTCTGGACGGGAACACTGAAGCTTTCTTT
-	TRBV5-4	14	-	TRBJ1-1	CASSLGRVGTEAFF	TGTGCCAGCAGCTTAGGGAGGGTTGGTACTGAAGCTTTCTTT
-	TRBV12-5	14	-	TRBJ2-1	CASGLWGARYEQFF	TGTGCTAGTGGTTTGTGGGGGGCCCGCTATGAGCAGTTCTTC
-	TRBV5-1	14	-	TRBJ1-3	CASSLAGGVNTIYF	TGCGCCAGCAGCTTGGCCGGGGGCGTGAACACCATATATTTT
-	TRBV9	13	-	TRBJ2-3	CASSVGSPDTQYF	TGTGCCAGCAGCGTAGGTAGCCCAGATACGCAGTATTTT
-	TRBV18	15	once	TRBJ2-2	CASSPGVINTGELFF	TGTGCCAGCTCACCTGGGGTGATAAACACCGGGGAGCTGTTTTTT
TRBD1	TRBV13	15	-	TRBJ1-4	CASSLGTGGAEKLFF	TGTGCCAGCAGCTTAGGCACAGGGGGCGCGGAAAAACTGTTTTTT
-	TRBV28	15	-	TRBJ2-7	CASRMGLQEGFEQYF	TGTGCCAGCAGGATGGGCCTCCAAGAGGGTTTTGAGCAGTACTTC
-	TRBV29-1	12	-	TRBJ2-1	CSVAEQGNEQFF	TGCAGCGTTGCGGAACAGGGCAATGAGCAGTTCTTC
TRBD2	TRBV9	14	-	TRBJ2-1	CASTTGGNNDEQFF	TGTGCCAGCACCACGGGGGGGAACAACGATGAGCAGTTCTTC
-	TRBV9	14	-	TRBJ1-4	CASSVAGVGEKLFF	TGTGCCAGCAGCGTAGCTGGGGTCGGGGAAAAACTGTTTTTT
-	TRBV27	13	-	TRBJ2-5	CASSLWGVGTQYF	TGTGCCAGCAGCCTCTGGGGCGTGGGGACCCAGTACTTC
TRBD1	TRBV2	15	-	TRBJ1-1	CASPRTGEANTEAFF	TGTGCCAGTCCGAGGACAGGGGAAGCCAACACTGAAGCTTTCTTT
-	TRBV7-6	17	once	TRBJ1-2	CASSPVTPLLANYGYTF	TGTGCCAGCAGCCCAGTGACCCCCCTATTGGCTAACTATGGCTACACCTTC
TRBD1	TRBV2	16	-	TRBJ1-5	CASSADRDVSNQPQHF	TGTGCCAGCAGTGCAGACAGGGATGTTAGCAATCAGCCCCAGCATTTT
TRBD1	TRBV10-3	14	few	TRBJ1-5	CAIRETGEGQPQHF	TGTGCCATCAGGGAGACAGGGGAGGGTCAGCCCCAGCATTTT
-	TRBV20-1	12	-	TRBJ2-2	CSASDGPGELFF	TGCAGTGCTAGTGACGGGCCCGGGGAGCTGTTTTTT
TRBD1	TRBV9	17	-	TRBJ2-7	CASSVSYAGGDSYEQYF	TGTGCCAGCAGCGTAAGTTACGCAGGGGGCGATTCCTACGAGCAGTACTTC
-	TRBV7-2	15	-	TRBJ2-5	CASSLDGGTYMAQYF	TGTGCCAGCAGCTTAGACGGGGGGACATATATGGCCCAGTACTTC
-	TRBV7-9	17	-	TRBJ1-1	CASSLLGGGRLNTEAFF	TGTGCCAGCAGCTTATTGGGCGGGGGCAGATTGAACACTGAAGCTTTCTTT
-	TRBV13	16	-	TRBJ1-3	CASSLGGGLSGNTIYF	TGTGCCAGCAGCTTAGGCGGGGGACTCTCTGGAAACACCATATATTTT
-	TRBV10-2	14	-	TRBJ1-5	CASSVGDSNQPQHF	TGCGCCAGCAGTGTAGGGGATAGCAATCAGCCCCAGCATTTT
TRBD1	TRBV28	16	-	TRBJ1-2	CASSSLGTGIFYGYTF	TGTGCCAGCAGTTCGCTCGGGACAGGGATTTTCTATGGCTACACCTTC
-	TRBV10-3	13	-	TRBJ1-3	CAIKTGGGNTIYF	TGTGCCATCAAAACAGGAGGGGGAAACACCATATATTTT